Sequencing of this T cell receptor beta chain was carried out in a study of T cells after posttransplantation cyclophosphamide. This clone was found many times. Its antigen is undetermined. Cyclophosphamide on days +3 and +4 followed busulfan-fludarabine conditioning and a marrow graft. Study observations and caveats: TRB overlap between skin or GI tissue T cells and blood was limited. Later blood repertoires were often dominated by clones from the donor CD8+ memory compartment.

Only in-frame clones appear in the TCRdb table, and some are missing; sequencing was by immunoSEQ multiplex PCR. This sample has more than 9,000 clones, each found more than once. CDR3 length equals 12 residues. V was trimmed by 8 bases and J by 8 bases, leaving 15 bases between them. The germline V gene has CDR1 LGHNA and CDR2 YNFKEQ. The rearrangement joins TRBV4-2 to TRBJ1-2; perhaps TRBD1 as D (6 bases). Sequencing used PBMCs, obtained after allogeneic stem cell transplant with posttransplant cyclophosphamide. The receptor's source is a female patient in her 40s who received an allogeneic stem cell transplant from a related donor, was CMV-positive, and had no GVHD. Some T cells could come from the graft donor. This CDR3 reads CASSYGGAGYTF. CDR3 nucleotides: TGTGCCAGCTCTTACGGGGGGGCCGGCTACACCTTC.